These 7 T cell receptor beta chains were sequenced from one sample in a study of blood T cells in healthy people across ages. With a J-beta primer mix and a sample-barcoded 5' primer, a second PCR ran about 6 to 11 cycles. Via MiXCR, TCRdb re-called the 5' RACE reads, giving one row per CDR3 protein. The repertoire includes approximately 810,000 distinct CDR3 sequences, less than 35% of them detected once, and approximately 15% sits in the top ten. The sample taken for sequencing was blood. The receptors stem from a woman of 80 years or more in good health.

The V call is TRBV6-6, the J call TRBJ2-6; D gene unclear. Trimming left V 4 bases short and J 4 bases short, with 14 bases between. This CDR3 is built from 16 residues. Germline assignment: CDR1 MNHNY and CDR2 SVGAGI (reference sequence). This CDR3 is CASSSRSVPGANVLTF. The CDR3 DNA reads as TGTGCCAGCAGTTCCCGGAGCGTCCCGGGGGCCAACGTCCTGACTTTC.

This clonotype was seen ten or more times. The chain joins TRBV6-6 to TRBJ1-6; D is perhaps TRBD1 (5 bases). The CDR3 totals 15 residues. V shed 2 bases and J shed 5 bases, with 10 bases lying between them. Germline assignment: CDR1 MNHNY and CDR2 SVGAGI (reference sequence). CDR3 nucleotides: TGTGCCAGCAGTTACGGAGGCAGGGATAATTCACCCCTCCACTTT. It specifies CASSYGGRDNSPLHF.

V gene TRBV7-2 combines with J gene TRBJ2-1; 10 positions agree with TRBD2. Germline V gene data show CDR1 as SGHTA and CDR2 as FQGNSA. Trimming cost V 7 bases and J 2 bases; bases outside gene matches: 17. This CDR3 is 19 amino acids long. The CDR3 spells CASTASSGGVTGAYNEQFF. CDR3 sequence (DNA): TGTGCCAGCACCGCTTCCAGCGGGGGGGTAACAGGCGCCTACAATGAGCAGTTCTTC.

The chain joins TRBV28 to TRBJ2-2, with 9 bases identical to TRBD1. V was pared by 6 bases and J by 7 bases, with 9 bases of the junction left unmatched. The germline CDR1 and CDR2 sequences are MDHEN and SYDVKM. The CDR3 totals 15 residues. The CDR3 sequence is CASSQGGQGGGELFF. CDR3 nucleotides: TGTGCCAGCAGCCAGGGGGGACAGGGCGGCGGGGAGCTGTTTTTT.

This chain joins TRBV27 and TRBJ1-1; TRBD1 is a possible D gene (6 bases). There are 14 residues in the CDR3. In germline, CDR1 is MNHEY, CDR2 SMNVEV (reference sequence). Trimming cost V 6 bases and J 5 bases, with 16 bases left between them. CDR3 amino acids: CASSRLQGRTEAFF. CDR3 coding DNA: TGTGCCAGCAGCAGGCTTCAGGGGAGGACTGAAGCTTTCTTT.

In this sample, this clonotype turned up many times. The rearrangement links TRBV5-1 to TRBJ2-1; D not certain. Germline V gene data show CDR1 as SGHRS and CDR2 as YFSETQ. CDR3 length: 13 residues. V was shortened by 0 bases and J by 8 bases, with 9 bases between the two germline ends. This chain's CDR3 is CASSLGVIDEQFF. In DNA form, the CDR3 reads TGCGCCAGCAGCTTGGGAGTTATCGATGAGCAGTTCTTC.

The chain uses TRBV7-9 and TRBJ2-2, with 8 bases lining up with TRBD2. V lost 7 bases, J lost 6 bases, and 13 bases stayed unmatched. Germline V lookup: CDR1 SEHNR, CDR2 FQNEAQ (reference sequence). The CDR3 contains 16 residues. The CDR3 protein is CASKPGGGPPAGELFF. For the CDR3, the DNA is TGTGCCAGCAAGCCGGGGGGGGGGCCACCTGCCGGGGAGCTGTTTTTT.